This T cell receptor (beta chain) was obtained from a study of T cell changes during pregnancy in multiple sclerosis. TCRdb's copy holds only in-frame clones and misses some; the assay was immunoSEQ multiplex PCR. The data show fewer than 70,000 clones, approximately 91% seen once. This clone turned up a few times. Trimming shortened V by 1 base and J by 2 bases, and 8 bases separated the two germline ends. CDR1 is SGHVS and CDR2 is FQNEAQ in the germline V gene. The length of the CDR3 is 14 residues. This chain connects TRBV7-8 to TRBJ1-1, with D hard to call. The clonotype originates from a female donor with multiple sclerosis, enrolled in a pregnancy study. This specimen consisted of peripheral blood, obtained in the third trimester of pregnancy. The chain's CDR3 is CASSLDGSNTEAFF. CDR3 DNA sequence: TGTGCCAGCAGCTTAGATGGGAGCAACACTGAAGCTTTCTTT.